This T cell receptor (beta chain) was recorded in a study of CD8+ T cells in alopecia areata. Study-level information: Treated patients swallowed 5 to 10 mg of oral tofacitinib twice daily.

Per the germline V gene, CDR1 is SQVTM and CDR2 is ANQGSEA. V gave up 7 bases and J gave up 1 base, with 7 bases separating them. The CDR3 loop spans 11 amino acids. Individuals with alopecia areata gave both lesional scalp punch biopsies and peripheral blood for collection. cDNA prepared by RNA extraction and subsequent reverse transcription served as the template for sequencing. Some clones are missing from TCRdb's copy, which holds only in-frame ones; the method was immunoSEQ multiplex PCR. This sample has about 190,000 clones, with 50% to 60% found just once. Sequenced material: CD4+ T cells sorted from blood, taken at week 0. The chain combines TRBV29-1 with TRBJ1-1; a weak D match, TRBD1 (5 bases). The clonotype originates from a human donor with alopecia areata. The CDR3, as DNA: TGCAGCGGACAGTGGAACACTGAAGCTTTCTTT. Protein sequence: CSGQWNTEAFF.